Described below is a single T cell receptor (beta chain) sequence and its context. How the authors handled the data: By means of reference gene primer amplification, nucleated cell counts were estimated. Measured with immunoSEQ multiplex PCR; TCRdb has only the in-frame clones, and not every one. The DNA was the basis for D and trimming; V, J and clone size are from that table. Altogether more than 110,000 clones are present, around nine tenths being singletons, with the ten largest covering roughly 4.3%. This entry comes from a study of blood T cell repertoires in COVID-19. Looking at the study overall: Samples taken during acute and convalescent COVID-19 were collected in the United States, Italy and Spain. From T cells, B-cell-depleted T cells, or PBMCs came the material, which was cDNA or gDNA.

Germline CDR1 LNHDA, CDR2 SQIVND (reference sequence). The CDR3 covers 13 residues. The V end was cut by 8 bases, the J end by 4 bases, with 12 bases between. The sequence was collected from a middle-aged woman with acute or convalescent COVID-19. The J gene is TRBJ1-3, the V gene TRBV19, with a tentative D call TRBD1 (6 bases). Sample: peripheral blood. CDR3 nucleotide sequence: TGTGCCAGTGCAACAGGGTTGGGAAACACCATATATTTT. As protein: CASATGLGNTIYF.